A single sample gave rise to the 6 T cell receptor beta chains below, sequenced in a study of blood T cell repertoires in COVID-19. Data came from immunoSEQ multiplex PCR; TCRdb stores just in-frame clones and leaves some out. The sample shows 250,000 or so clones, about 88% of them seen only once. Sequencing input: peripheral blood. Every receptor here comes from a woman aged 70-85 years with active or convalescent COVID-19.

The rearrangement links TRBV7-3 to TRBJ1-6; the match to TRBD1 covers 7 bases. With V trimmed by 0 bases and J by 6 bases, 5 bases remained unmatched. Per germline, CDR1 SGHTA and CDR2 FQGTGA. This CDR3 contains 16 residues. The CDR3 loop reads CASSLTGPGGNSPLHF. In nucleotides, the CDR3 is TGTGCCAGCAGCTTAACGGGGCCAGGGGGTAATTCACCCCTCCACTTT.

The V gene is TRBV19, the J gene TRBJ1-3; D perhaps matches TRBD1 (6 bases). The CDR3 has 15 residues. Germline V gives CDR1 LNHDA, CDR2 SQIVND (reference sequence). V lost 5 bases and J 4 bases, leaving 15 bases between the germline ends. The CDR3 protein is CASSALGGGGNTIYF. The DNA for the CDR3 is TGTGCCAGTAGTGCCCTTGGGGGCGGAGGAAACACCATATATTTT.

The V and J genes are TRBV27 and TRBJ1-6; D gene uncertain. This CDR3 comprises 15 residues. Germline CDR1 and CDR2: MNHEY and SMNVEV (reference sequence). Trimming took off 0 bases at V and 7 bases at J, with 10 bases between the two ends. The CDR3 protein is CASSLSGLLNSPLHF. CDR3 nucleotide sequence: TGTGCCAGCAGTTTATCAGGACTCCTGAATTCACCCCTCCACTTT.

The chain uses TRBV6-4 and TRBJ2-2, with TRBD1 as a possible D gene (5 bases). There are 14 residues in the CDR3. CDR1 MRHNA and CDR2 SNTAGT come from the germline V gene. Trimming shortened V by 7 bases and J by 5 bases, and 14 bases separated the two germline ends. Here the CDR3 DNA reads TGTGCCAGCACCCTAGAGGCAGGGACCGGGGAGCTGTTTTTT. It specifies CASTLEAGTGELFF.

This clone was found a few times. The chain couples TRBV6-6 to TRBJ1-1; 8 nucleotides line up with TRBD1. The CDR3 is 14 amino acids. Losses at the gene ends were 6 bases for V and 1 base for J; bases not matched to a gene: 4. Per the germline V gene, CDR1 is MNHNY and CDR2 is SVGAGI (reference sequence). The CDR3 region is CASRDRGQNTEAFF. DNA for the CDR3: TGTGCCAGCAGAGACAGGGGACAGAACACTGAAGCTTTCTTT.

J is TRBJ1-1 and V is TRBV7-8; D gene ambiguous. This CDR3 is built from 15 residues. V was cut by 5 bases and J by 6 bases, with 19 bases left in between. CDR1 and CDR2 (germline): SGHVS, FQNEAQ. Here the CDR3 reads CASSQIRGINAEAFF. CDR3 sequence (DNA): TGTGCCAGCAGCCAAATCCGGGGAATCAACGCTGAAGCTTTCTTT.